This T cell receptor beta chain was captured by sequencing in a study of shared clonotypes between healthy human individuals. Clones were read by immunoSEQ multiplex PCR, and TCRdb kept only the in-frame ones, dropping some. The table records about 2.1 million clones, 80% to 95% of them present only once. This clone was observed a handful of times. Its antigen is unknown. Naive CD8 isolation took CD45RO-negative cells positively selected for CCR7 and excluded terminally differentiated effector memory CD45RA+ cells. Study-wide results and caveats: It was the non-shared clonotypes that had lower generation probabilities than clonotypes shared by all four donors.

The TCR was taken from a man between 18 and 35 years old in good health. Some clones in this sample may be carry-over from other donors' samples. The sequencing sample was made of naive CD8+ T cells from PBMCs.

For the CDR3, the DNA is TGTGCCAGCAGCTCCCCGCAGGACAGAGGGAGGTACGAGCAGTACTTC. Translating it yields CASSSPQDRGRYEQYF. This sequence joins TRBV7-8 and TRBJ2-7; TRBD1 or TRBD2 may be the D gene (6 bases each). The CDR3 runs to 16 residues. The germline V gene has CDR1 SGHVS and CDR2 FQNEAQ. V gave up 4 bases and J gave up 4 bases, with 20 bases separating them.